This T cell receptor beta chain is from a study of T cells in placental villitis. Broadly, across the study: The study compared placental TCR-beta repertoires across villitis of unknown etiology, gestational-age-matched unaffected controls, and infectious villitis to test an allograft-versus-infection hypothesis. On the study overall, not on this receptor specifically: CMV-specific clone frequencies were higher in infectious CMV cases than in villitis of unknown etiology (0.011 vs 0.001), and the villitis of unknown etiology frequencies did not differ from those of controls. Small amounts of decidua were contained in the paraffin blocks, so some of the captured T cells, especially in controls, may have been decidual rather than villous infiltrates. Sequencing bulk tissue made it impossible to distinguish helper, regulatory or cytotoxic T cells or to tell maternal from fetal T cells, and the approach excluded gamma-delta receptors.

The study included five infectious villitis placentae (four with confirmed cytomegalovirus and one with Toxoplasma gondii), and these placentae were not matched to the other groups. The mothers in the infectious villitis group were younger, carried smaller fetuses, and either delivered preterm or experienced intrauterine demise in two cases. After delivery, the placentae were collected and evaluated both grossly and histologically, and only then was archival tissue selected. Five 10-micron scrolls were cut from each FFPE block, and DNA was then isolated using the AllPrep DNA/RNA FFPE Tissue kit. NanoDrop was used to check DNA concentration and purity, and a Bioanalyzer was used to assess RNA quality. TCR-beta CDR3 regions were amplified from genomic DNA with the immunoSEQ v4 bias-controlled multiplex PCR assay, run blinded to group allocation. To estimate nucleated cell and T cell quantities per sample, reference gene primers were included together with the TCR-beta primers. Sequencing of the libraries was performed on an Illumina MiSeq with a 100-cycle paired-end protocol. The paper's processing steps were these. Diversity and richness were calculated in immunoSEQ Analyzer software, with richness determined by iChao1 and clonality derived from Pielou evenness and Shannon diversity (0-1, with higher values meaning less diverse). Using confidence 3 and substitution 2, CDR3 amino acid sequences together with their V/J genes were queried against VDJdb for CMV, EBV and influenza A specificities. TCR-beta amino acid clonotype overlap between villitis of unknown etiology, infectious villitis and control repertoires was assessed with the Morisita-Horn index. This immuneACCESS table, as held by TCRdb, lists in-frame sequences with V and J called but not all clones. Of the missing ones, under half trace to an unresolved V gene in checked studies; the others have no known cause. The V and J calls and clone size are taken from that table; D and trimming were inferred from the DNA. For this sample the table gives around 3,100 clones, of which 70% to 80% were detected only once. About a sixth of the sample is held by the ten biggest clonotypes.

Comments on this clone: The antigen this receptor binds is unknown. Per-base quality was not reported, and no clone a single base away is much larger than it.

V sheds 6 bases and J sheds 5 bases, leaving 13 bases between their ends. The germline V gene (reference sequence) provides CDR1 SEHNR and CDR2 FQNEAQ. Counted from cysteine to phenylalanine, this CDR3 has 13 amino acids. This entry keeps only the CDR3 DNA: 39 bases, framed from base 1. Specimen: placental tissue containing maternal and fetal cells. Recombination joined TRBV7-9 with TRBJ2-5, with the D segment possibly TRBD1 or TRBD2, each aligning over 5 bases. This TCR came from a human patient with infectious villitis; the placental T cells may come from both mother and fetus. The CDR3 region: CASRVGGGETQYF. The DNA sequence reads TGTGCCAGCAGGGTTGGGGGTGGTGAGACCCAGTACTTC.